This TCR beta chain was profiled in a study of immune cell composition in non-small cell lung cancer. In the study overall: Histologic subtype was mainly adenocarcinoma or squamous cell carcinoma. Overall study findings and caveats: TIL tumour reactivity correlated with maximal tumour-associated clone frequency in adenocarcinoma. Lung adenocarcinomas had lower top 10 clone scores and clonality than squamous tumours. It was not proven that tumour-reactive clones equal dominant tumour-associated clones.

This table comes from immunoSEQ multiplex PCR, and its TCRdb copy is limited to in-frame clones, with some not included. The table lists several thousand clones, about four fifths of them singletons. J lost 6 bases, V lost 5 bases, and 4 bases had no gene match. Germline lookup yields CDR1 SGHTA and CDR2 FQGTGA. The CDR3 totals 16 residues. Of note for this clone: The antigen is unknown.

V is TRBV7-3 and J is TRBJ2-2; TRBD2 aligns across 15 bases. The sequence was obtained from a human donor with non-small cell lung cancer. The sequenced sample was lung tumor tissue. The CDR3 loop is CASSLGLAGGAGELFF. DNA for the CDR3: TGTGCCAGCAGCCTAGGACTAGCGGGAGGGGCCGGGGAGCTGTTTTTT.